The 14 T cell receptor beta chains given below trace back to one sample, sequenced in a study of circulating and synovial CD4+ cells in juvenile arthritis. Repertoires were generated with immunoSEQ multiplex PCR, while TCRdb's copy carries only in-frame clones and drops some. The data show 30,000 to 35,000 clones, 95% to 96% seen once. The specimen sequenced was CD4+ T cells from blood. Source of these receptors: a human donor with juvenile idiopathic arthritis.

The rearrangement links TRBV10-3 to TRBJ2-7, with TRBD2 matching 8 bases. CDR1 ENHRY and CDR2 SYGVKD come from the germline V gene. The CDR3 covers 13 residues. The junction had 5 bases not matched to a gene; V was cut back by 7 bases and J by 3 bases. CDR3 in amino acids: CAINPGTSYEQYF. The CDR3 nucleotides read TGTGCCATCAACCCAGGGACTAGCTACGAGCAGTACTTC.

J is TRBJ1-1 and V is TRBV27; TRBD1 is a possible D gene (6 bases). V dropped 6 bases and J dropped 4 bases, with 12 bases sitting between them. Germline CDR1 reads MNHEY; CDR2 reads SMNVEV (reference sequence). The CDR3 is made up of 13 amino acids. In DNA, the CDR3 is TGTGCCAGCAGACCAAGGGGGAGCACTGAAGCTTTCTTT. Residues: CASRPRGSTEAFF.

J is TRBJ2-7 and V is TRBV16; TRBD1 matches at 7 bases. Losses at the gene ends were 2 bases for V and 11 bases for J; bases not matched to a gene: 15. The CDR3 is 15 residues long. CDR1 KGHSY and CDR2 FQNENV come from the germline V gene. The CDR3 protein is CASSQKTGTTLQKYF. CDR3 in DNA: TGTGCCAGCAGCCAAAAGACAGGGACAACCCTACAGAAGTACTTC.

This chain joins TRBV7-2 and TRBJ2-5, with 9 bases aligning to TRBD2. Per the germline V gene, CDR1 is SGHTA and CDR2 is FQGNSA. Trimming removed 4 bases from V and 0 bases from J; junction bases left unmatched: 12. The CDR3 totals 18 residues. The CDR3 DNA follows: TGTGCCAGCAGCTCAGCCCCTAGGAGCGGGGGGCACCAAGAGACCCAGTACTTC. It yields the protein CASSSAPRSGGHQETQYF.

The chain has TRBV12-2 and TRBJ2-5; TRBD2, as called in the table, went unchecked against the DNA. TRBV12-2 is flagged as a pseudogene. The CDR3 consists of 14 residues. The CDR3 protein is CASRLDGGQETQYF. DNA for the CDR3: TGTGCAAGTCGCTTAGACGGAGGGCAAGAGACCCAGTACTTC.

The chain links TRBV19 to TRBJ2-2, with 10 nucleotides matching TRBD2. Trimming at V came to 3 bases and at J to 5 bases, leaving 3 bases not matched to a gene. CDR3 length equals 15 residues. Germline-derived CDR1 and CDR2 are LNHDA and SQIVND (reference sequence). The CDR3 region has the DNA TGTGCCAGTAGTATCTTGACTAGCGGGACCGGGGAGCTGTTTTTT. Its protein is CASSILTSGTGELFF.

The chain couples TRBV27 to TRBJ1-4; weak D call: TRBD1 (6 bases). Germline V gene sequence: CDR1 MNHEY, CDR2 SMNVEV (reference sequence). The CDR3 extends over 13 amino acids. The V gene lost 5 bases and the J gene lost 11 bases, with 15 bases spanning the gap. The DNA of the CDR3 is TGTGCCAGCAGTAATCAGGGGCGGGGGAAACTGTTTTTT. This translates into CASSNQGRGKLFF.

V usage is TRBV30 and J usage is TRBJ1-5, with D maybe TRBD1 (6 bases). The germline V gene encodes CDR1 GTSNPN and CDR2 SVGIG (reference sequence). The CDR3 loop spans 15 amino acids. V gave up 1 base and J gave up 6 bases, with 16 bases separating them. The chain's CDR3 is CAWSDSRGVSQPQHF. For the CDR3, the DNA is TGTGCCTGGAGTGACAGCAGGGGAGTCAGTCAGCCCCAGCATTTT.

The chain links TRBV6-1 to TRBJ1-5; D call uncertain. V lost 2 bases and J 4 bases, leaving 12 bases between the germline ends. This CDR3 comprises 15 residues. CDR1 MNHNS and CDR2 SASEGT come from the germline V gene. CDR3 nucleotides: TGTGCCAGCAGTGAACCGGCCAGGATGAATCAGCCCCAGCATTTT. Its translation: CASSEPARMNQPQHF.

The V gene is TRBV10-3, the J gene TRBJ2-3, with 9 nucleotides matching TRBD2. This CDR3 region has 16 residues. Germline loops: CDR1 ENHRY, CDR2 SYGVKD. Trimming took 6 bases from V and 0 from J; bases not matched to a gene: 7. CDR3 in DNA: TGTGCCATCAGCCCCAGCGGGGGGCCTAGCACAGATACGCAGTATTTT. It translates to CAISPSGGPSTDTQYF.

This clone qualifies as medium-sized. The chain's CDR3 is CASSEAAGRGKLFF. DNA of the CDR3: TGTGCCAGCAGTGAAGCGGCAGGGAGGGGAAAACTGTTTTTT. This chain uses TRBV6-1 with TRBJ1-4; maybe TRBD1 (5 bases). Germline CDR1 MNHNS, CDR2 SASEGT. The CDR3 is 14 residues long. The V end lost 0 bases, the J end lost 10 bases, and 12 bases lay between the germline ends.

This rearrangement joins TRBV28 to TRBJ1-1; D call uncertain. Trimming took 1 base from V and 5 from J, leaving 14 bases between them. Germline V gives CDR1 MDHEN, CDR2 SYDVKM. The CDR3 spans 15 residues. The CDR3 region is CASSLSETPFTEAFF. CDR3 bases: TGTGCCAGCAGTTTATCTGAGACACCCTTTACTGAAGCTTTCTTT.

The gene calls are TRBV5-1 and TRBJ2-1; 8 positions agree with TRBD1. Unmatched junction bases numbered 6, after V lost 4 bases and J lost 3 bases. CDR3 size: 15 residues. Germline CDR1 SGHRS, CDR2 YFSETQ. The CDR3 DNA is TGCGCCAGCAGCCTTAGCAGGGGGCTCTACAATGAGCAGTTCTTC. Amino acid sequence: CASSLSRGLYNEQFF.

Only one count was recorded for this clone. The chain combines TRBV5-1 with TRBJ1-2; 9 nucleotides match TRBD1. This CDR3 has 13 amino acids. In germline, CDR1 is SGHRS, CDR2 YFSETQ. Germline trimming cut 7 bases from V and 6 bases from J; bases unmatched to any gene: 7. CDR3 amino acids: CASGAGTGNGYTF. The DNA for the CDR3 is TGCGCCAGCGGAGCCGGGACAGGGAATGGCTACACCTTC. Drawing the rest from reference TRBV5-1 and TRBJ1-2, the complete variable domain is KAGVTQTPRYLIKTRGQQVTLSCSPISGHRSVSWYQQTPGQGLQFLFEYFSETQRNKGNFPGRFSGRQFSNSRSEMNVSTLELGDSALYLCASGAGTGNGYTFGSGTRLTVV.